This T cell receptor (beta chain) was sequenced for a study of blood T cell repertoires in COVID-19. Methods used by the authors: Amplifying reference gene primers gave estimates of nucleated cell counts. Produced via immunoSEQ multiplex PCR; TCRdb's table is partial and in-frame only. Clone size and the V and J calls come from that table; the DNA yielded D and trimming. The sample lists around 140,000 clones, 80% to 90% occurring once. CDR3 length: 16 residues. CDR1 and CDR2 (germline): ENHRY, SYGVKD. With 0 bases removed from V and 0 bases from J, the gap between germline ends came to 12 bases. This TCR came from a man younger than 30 with COVID-19, enrolled during active disease. This chain links TRBV10-3 with TRBJ2-7; perhaps TRBD1 as D (5 bases). The specimen sequenced was peripheral blood. The CDR3 reads CAISESEGASSYEQYF. The CDR3, as DNA: TGTGCCATCAGTGAGTCTGAAGGGGCCAGCTCCTACGAGCAGTACTTC.